One sample yielded the 25 T cell receptor beta chains listed below, sequenced in a study of cytomegalovirus exposure and HLA in healthy donors. With 60 Vbeta and 13 Jbeta primers, the PCR was carried out. The protocol was immunoSEQ multiplex PCR, while the TCRdb copy is restricted to in-frame clones and leaves out a portion. This sample carries 200,000 to 250,000 clones, 75% to 85% of them seen once, and the ten largest clones take around 2.9%. The sequencing input was PBMCs. The receptors come from a woman aged 60-70 years in good health and CMV-seropositive.

The rearrangement links TRBV29-1 to TRBJ1-2; unclear D gene. Germline V CDR1 and CDR2: SQVTM, ANQGSEA. CDR3 length: 13 residues. The V gene lost 4 bases and the J gene lost 1 base, with 10 bases spanning the gap. This CDR3 reads CSVARGINYGYTF. The CDR3 DNA follows: TGCAGCGTTGCTCGAGGGATTAACTATGGCTACACCTTC.

The CDR3 nucleotides are TGTGCCAGCAGCCCCCCCGGGGGGACTAGAGGCTACACCTTC. Its protein product is CASSPPGGTRGYTF. The chain recombines TRBV7-2 with TRBJ1-2, with D maybe TRBD1 (5 bases). This CDR3 is 14 amino acids long. Germline-derived CDR1 and CDR2 are SGHTA and FQGNSA. V lost 5 bases to trimming and J lost 8 bases, with 18 bases between them.

This sequence joins TRBV27 and TRBJ2-5; 7 bases line up with TRBD2. The length of the CDR3 is 12 residues. Per germline, CDR1 MNHEY and CDR2 SMNVEV (reference sequence). Unmatched junction bases numbered 5, after V lost 8 bases and J lost 5 bases. CDR3 residues: CASRAGRETQYF. The CDR3 DNA sequence: TGTGCCAGCCGAGCGGGAAGGGAGACCCAGTACTTC.

This chain joins TRBV28 and TRBJ2-2; tentatively, D is TRBD1 (5 bases). The length of the CDR3 is 14 residues. Trimming removed 5 bases at V and 6 bases at J, with 13 bases between. CDR1 and CDR2 from the germline V gene are MDHEN and SYDVKM. CDR3 DNA sequence: TGTGCCAGCAGTGCCGACAGTGTAGCCGGGGAGCTGTTTTTT. The encoded protein is CASSADSVAGELFF.

This clone has only a few counts. This chain joins TRBV9 and TRBJ2-3, with 9 positions matching TRBD2. With 3 bases clipped from V and 3 bases from J, the junction kept 11 bases outside the gene matches. CDR3 length: 17 residues. Germline V gene lookup returns CDR1 SGDLS and CDR2 YYNGEE. CDR3 sequence: CASSEPSGLAGTDTQYF. The CDR3 DNA follows: TGTGCCAGCAGCGAACCCTCGGGGCTAGCGGGGACAGATACGCAGTATTTT.

V is TRBV10-2 and J is TRBJ1-4; TRBD1 agrees at 8 bases. Unmatched junction bases numbered 2, after V lost 7 bases and J lost 7 bases. Germline CDR1 WSHSY, CDR2 SAAADI. The CDR3 runs 12 residues. CDR3 residues: CASTTGGEKLFF. CDR3 coding DNA: TGCGCCAGCACAACAGGGGGTGAAAAACTGTTTTTT.

In regard to this clone: Mismatch with germline at one junction end may stem from a read error. The chain joins TRBV5-4 to TRBJ2-5; 11 nucleotides agree with TRBD2. The CDR3 is 16 amino acids. Germline CDR1 SGHNT, CDR2 YYREEE (reference sequence). The CDR3 sequence: CASSLAPSGRSGEQHF. CDR3 DNA: TGTGCCAGCAGCTTGGCGCCTAGCGGGAGGTCGGGTGAGCAGCACTTC.

The chain employs TRBV6-5 and TRBJ2-7; no reliable D call. The CDR3 runs 13 residues. The germline V gene encodes CDR1 MNHEY and CDR2 SVGAGI. V gave up 5 bases and J gave up 4 bases, with 12 bases separating them. The DNA of the CDR3 is TGTGCCAGCAGTCCCCAAGAGGTTTACGAGCAGTACTTC. It translates to CASSPQEVYEQYF.

This clone was seen once. The genes are TRBV5-1 and TRBJ2-5, with D maybe TRBD1 (5 bases). V lost 2 bases and J lost 2, with 13 bases in between. Germline loops: CDR1 SGHRS, CDR2 YFSETQ. The CDR3 is made up of 15 amino acids. This CDR3 is CASSFLGQGQETQYF. In DNA, the CDR3 is TGCGCCAGCAGCTTTTTAGGGCAGGGACAAGAGACCCAGTACTTC.

This clone appeared a few times. The chain uses TRBV7-9 and TRBJ2-1, with 7 bases identical to TRBD1. Germline trimming cut 5 bases from V and 4 bases from J; bases unmatched to any gene: 5. The germline V gene has CDR1 SEHNR and CDR2 FQNEAQ (reference sequence). The CDR3 length is 14 residues. In DNA, the CDR3 is TGTGCCAGCAGCCCAAGGACAGGTTACAATGAGCAGTTCTTC. It specifies CASSPRTGYNEQFF.

This clone was seen only a few times. The chain has TRBV18 and TRBJ2-1, with 11 bases that match TRBD2. Germline CDR1 is KGHSH and CDR2 is LQKENI. Trimming at V came to 3 bases and at J to 6 bases, leaving 10 bases not matched to a gene. This CDR3 comprises 17 residues. This chain's CDR3 is CASSPLPLAGGPNEQFF. The CDR3 bases are TGTGCCAGCTCACCTCTACCCTTAGCGGGAGGGCCCAATGAGCAGTTCTTC.

The J gene is TRBJ2-2, the V gene TRBV6-5; D unclear. Trimming pared 7 bases from V and 1 base from J, leaving 13 bases between. The germline V gene has CDR1 MNHEY and CDR2 SVGAGI. The CDR3 has 15 amino acids. The chain's CDR3 is CASTLSHQNTGELFF. Written as DNA, the CDR3 is TGTGCCAGCACGTTGAGCCACCAGAACACCGGGGAGCTGTTTTTT.

The chain couples TRBV7-2 to TRBJ1-2; 9 bases match TRBD1. The germline V gene has CDR1 SGHTA and CDR2 FQGNSA. With 5 bases clipped from V and 7 bases from J, the junction kept 8 bases outside the gene matches. This CDR3 is 14 amino acids long. CDR3 in amino acids: CASSGTGGAGGYTF. The CDR3 nucleotides read TGTGCCAGCAGCGGCACAGGGGGCGCAGGTGGCTACACCTTC. Based on the CDR3 plus reference TRBV7-2 and TRBJ1-2, the full variable domain is GAGVSQSPSNKVTEKGKDVELRCDPISGHTALYWYRQSLGQGLEFLIYFQGNSAPDKSGLPSDRFSAERTGGSVSTLTIQRTQQEDSAVYLCASSGTGGAGGYTFGSGTRLTVV.

The chain has TRBV6-1 and TRBJ1-1; 7 bases agree with TRBD1. Germline trimming cut 4 bases from V and 0 bases from J; bases unmatched to any gene: 2. The CDR3 extends over 14 amino acids. Germline CDR1 reads MNHNS; CDR2 reads SASEGT. CDR3 amino acids: CASSVGQLNTEAFF. The DNA for the CDR3 is TGTGCCAGCAGTGTGGGACAGTTGAACACTGAAGCTTTCTTT.

The chain is built from TRBV6-5 and TRBJ1-5; D not certain. CDR3 length: 15 amino acids. V was cut by 6 bases and J by 5 bases, with 17 bases left in between. Germline V gene data show CDR1 as MNHEY and CDR2 as SVGAGI. Here the CDR3 reads CASSRTGRRDQPQHF. In DNA form, the CDR3 reads TGTGCCAGCAGCAGGACGGGAAGAAGGGATCAGCCCCAGCATTTT.

V gene TRBV18 combines with J gene TRBJ2-2; D call uncertain. Germline lookup yields CDR1 KGHSH and CDR2 LQKENI. The CDR3 loop spans 14 amino acids. Trimming took 6 bases from V and 3 from J, leaving 11 bases between them. DNA for the CDR3: TGTGCCAGCTCCCCTCGCCAGGACACCGGGGAGCTGTTTTTT. This encodes CASSPRQDTGELFF.

This clone was seen more than once but under ten times. CDR3 amino acids: CASSPNTGGVDEQFF. The CDR3 DNA is TGTGCCAGCTCACCTAACACAGGGGGGGTAGATGAGCAGTTCTTC. This rearrangement joins TRBV18 to TRBJ2-1, with D maybe TRBD1 (8 bases). The V gene lost 3 bases and the J gene lost 8 bases, with 17 bases spanning the gap. The CDR3 extends over 15 amino acids. The germline V gene has CDR1 KGHSH and CDR2 LQKENI.

The chain couples TRBV6-1 to TRBJ2-7, with TRBD2 as a possible D gene (6 bases). Germline loops: CDR1 MNHNS, CDR2 SASEGT. CDR3 size: 15 residues. V lost 7 bases, J lost 3 bases, and 19 bases lay in between. CDR3 nucleotide sequence: TGTGCCAGCAATAGAGATGGCGGGACCGACTACGAGCAGTACTTC. This gives the protein CASNRDGGTDYEQYF.

This clone occurred a few times. This sequence joins TRBV2 and TRBJ2-7; TRBD2 matches 10 bases. CDR3 length: 16 amino acids. V lost 1 base, J lost 2 bases, and 5 bases stayed unmatched. From germline, CDR1 is SNHLY and CDR2 FYNNEI. The CDR3 coding sequence is TGTGCCAGCAGTGAAGGTCCTGGACTAGCGGCCTACGAGCAGTACTTC. It is translated as CASSEGPGLAAYEQYF.

This chain connects TRBV19 to TRBJ2-7; 14 positions match TRBD2. Germline values: CDR1 LNHDA, CDR2 SQIVND (reference sequence). V shed 2 bases and J 0 bases; nucleotides not matched to a gene: 3. The CDR3 runs to 17 residues. As DNA, the CDR3 is TGTGCCAGTAGTATAAGGGGGACTAGCGGGAGCTCCTACGAGCAGTACTTC. The encoded protein is CASSIRGTSGSSYEQYF.

This clone came up a few times. The chain employs TRBV2 and TRBJ1-6, with 8 nucleotides matching TRBD1. J gave up 9 bases and V 8 bases, and 9 bases lay outside the gene matches. CDR3 size: 14 residues. Germline loops: CDR1 SNHLY, CDR2 FYNNEI. CDR3 bases: TGTGCCAGCCGGACAGGGTTGGATGTTTCACCCCTCCACTTT. Protein sequence: CASRTGLDVSPLHF.

The chain has TRBV10-3 and TRBJ2-1; tentative D call: TRBD2 (5 bases). Trimming left V 3 bases short and J 7 bases short, with 13 bases between. The CDR3 consists of 14 residues. Per germline, CDR1 ENHRY and CDR2 SYGVKD. The CDR3 DNA sequence: TGTGCCATCAGTGACGCGGGCCAGTTTAATGAGCAGTTCTTC. Translating it yields CAISDAGQFNEQFF.

This rearrangement joins TRBV5-5 to TRBJ2-7; the match to TRBD1 covers 7 bases. The J segment lost 2 bases and the V segment lost 0 bases, leaving 5 bases of the junction unmatched. Germline V gene sequence: CDR1 SGHKS, CDR2 YYEKEE (reference sequence). The CDR3 spans 15 residues. The CDR3 loop is CASSLAGTDAYEQYF. In DNA, the CDR3 is TGTGCCAGCAGCTTGGCCGGGACAGACGCCTACGAGCAGTACTTC. Looking up the rest from reference TRBV5-5 and TRBJ2-7 gives the full variable domain: DAGVTQSPTHLIKTRGQQVTLRCSPISGHKSVSWYQQVLGQGPQFIFQYYEKEERGRGNFPDRFSARQFPNYSSELNVNALLLGDSALYLCASSLAGTDAYEQYFGPGTRLTVT.

The rearrangement joins TRBV15 to TRBJ2-1, with 10 bases aligning to TRBD2. Germline-derived CDR1 and CDR2 are LNHNV and YYDKDF (reference sequence). V shed 3 bases, J shed 7 bases, and the junction held 6 bases outside the gene matches. The CDR3 loop spans 15 amino acids. CDR3 nucleotides: TGTGCCACCAGCAGTTCTAGCGGGAGTGGGAATGAGCAGTTCTTC. As protein: CATSSSSGSGNEQFF.

The chain has TRBV2 and TRBJ2-7, with D perhaps matching TRBD1 (5 bases). The germline gives CDR1 SNHLY, CDR2 FYNNEI. There are 12 residues in the CDR3. The V and J ends lost 5 bases and 5 bases respectively, with 10 bases between them. This CDR3 reads CASSPQGHEQYF. The CDR3 DNA follows: TGTGCCAGCAGTCCCCAGGGCCACGAGCAGTACTTC.